The TCR beta chain under discussion was sequenced for a study of blood T cell repertoires in COVID-19. Whole-study context: Both acute and convalescent COVID-19 samples were obtained from the United States, Italy and Spain.

Produced via immunoSEQ multiplex PCR; TCRdb's table is partial and in-frame only. This table holds 130,000 to 150,000 clones, roughly 84% found once. The CDR3 is made up of 16 amino acids. V was cut by 3 bases and J by 0 bases, with 12 bases left in between. Germline loops: CDR1 SGHTA, CDR2 FQGTGA. Sequencing was carried out using peripheral blood. The genes are TRBV7-3 and TRBJ2-1, with TRBD2 as a possible D gene (6 bases). The clonotype comes from a human donor with acute or convalescent COVID-19. The donor label of this sample is uncertain. CDR3 in DNA: TGTGCCAGCAGCTTCTTAGCGGTCCCCTCCTACAATGAGCAGTTCTTC. It yields the protein CASSFLAVPSYNEQFF.